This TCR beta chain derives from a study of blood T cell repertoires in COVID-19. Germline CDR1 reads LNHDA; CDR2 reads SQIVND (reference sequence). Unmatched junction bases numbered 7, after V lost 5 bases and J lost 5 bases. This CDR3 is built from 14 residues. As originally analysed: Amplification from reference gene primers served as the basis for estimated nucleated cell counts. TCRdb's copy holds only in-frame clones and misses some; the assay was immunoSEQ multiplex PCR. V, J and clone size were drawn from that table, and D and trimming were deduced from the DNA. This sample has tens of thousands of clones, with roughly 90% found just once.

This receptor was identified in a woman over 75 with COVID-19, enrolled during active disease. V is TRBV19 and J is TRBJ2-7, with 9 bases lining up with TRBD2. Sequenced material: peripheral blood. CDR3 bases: TGTGCCAGTAGTTACGGGACTAGCAACCACGAGCAGTACTTC. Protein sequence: CASSYGTSNHEQYF.